The 9 T cell receptor beta chains in this list originate from one sample, sequenced in a study of long-term antiretroviral therapy in people with HIV. Runs used v3.0 of the immunoSEQ assay and were done at survey level. The data were produced by immunoSEQ multiplex PCR, yet TCRdb's version contains in-frame clones alone and is incomplete. The sample comprises around 32,000 clones, about 98% of which are singletons, and over 1.5% rests with the top ten. The sequences come from unsorted PBMCs, collected 7.6 years after starting antiretroviral therapy. These receptors were obtained from a man aged 30-40 years with HIV.

J is TRBJ2-1 and V is TRBV11-2, with TRBD1 identical over 12 bases. V gave up 1 base and J gave up 4 bases; unmatched junction bases: 8. Germline assignment: CDR1 SGHAT and CDR2 FQNNGV. The CDR3 has 18 amino acids. CDR3 sequence (DNA): TGTGCCAGCAGCTTAGTATTTGGGACAGGGGGCTCGTACAATGAGCAGTTCTTC. This sequence encodes CASSLVFGTGGSYNEQFF.

The chain employs TRBV9 and TRBJ1-3, with 10 positions matching TRBD1. The trim removed 3 bases at V and 2 bases at J, leaving 2 bases unmatched. Looked up from germline, CDR1 is SGDLS and CDR2 is YYNGEE. The CDR3 spans 15 residues. The CDR3 reads CASSDGQGAGNTIYF. CDR3 in DNA: TGTGCCAGCAGCGACGGACAGGGGGCTGGAAACACCATATATTTT.

This rearrangement joins TRBV4-2 to TRBJ1-6; tentatively, D is TRBD1 (5 bases). The CDR3 is made up of 13 amino acids. Germline CDR1 reads LGHNA; CDR2 reads YNFKEQ. The V and J ends lost 0 bases and 15 bases respectively, with 12 bases between them. For the CDR3, the DNA is TGTGCCAGCAGCCAAGATGCGAGGGGAGACCTCCACTTT. Amino acid sequence: CASSQDARGDLHF.

This chain connects TRBV13 to TRBJ1-2, with D uncertain. CDR1 is PRHDT and CDR2 is FYEKMQ in the germline V gene (reference sequence). This CDR3 comprises 13 residues. The germline V and J ends were trimmed by 4 bases and 8 bases, with 14 bases remaining between them. The CDR3 nucleotides read TGTGCCAGCAGCTCAACCTCCATTGGAGGCTACACCTTC. Translating gives CASSSTSIGGYTF. Full variable domain (outside the CDR3, taken from reference TRBV13 and TRBJ1-2): AAGVIQSPRHLIKEKRETATLKCYPIPRHDTVYWYQQGPGQDPQFLISFYEKMQSDKGSIPDRFSAQQFSDYHSELNMSSLELGDSALYFCASSSTSIGGYTFGSGTRLTVV.

This clone was observed once. The J gene is TRBJ1-4, the V gene TRBV30; weak D call: TRBD1 (5 bases). This CDR3 is built from 15 residues. Germline CDR1 GTSNPN, CDR2 SVGIG (reference sequence). V lost 0 bases, J lost 1 base, and 9 bases lay in between. In nucleotides, the CDR3 is TGTGCCTGGAGTGTATCGGGGGGAACTAATGAAAAACTGTTTTTT. Its translation: CAWSVSGGTNEKLFF.

This rearrangement joins TRBV7-8 to TRBJ2-5; 7 positions agree with TRBD2. Per the germline V gene, CDR1 is SGHVS and CDR2 is FQNEAQ. V was clipped by 5 bases and J by 5 bases; unmatched bases: 5. This CDR3 has 13 residues. CDR3 amino acids: CASSRSGTETQYF. The CDR3 DNA reads as TGTGCCAGCAGCCGCAGCGGGACCGAGACCCAGTACTTC. The full variable domain, its missing parts supplied by reference TRBV7-8 and TRBJ2-5, is GAGVSQSPRYKVAKRGQDVALRCDPISGHVSLFWYQQALGQGPEFLTYFQNEAQLDKSGLPSDRFFAERPEGSVSTLKIQRTQQEDSAVYLCASSRSGTETQYFGPGTRLLVL.

CDR3 DNA: TGTGCCAGCAGCCTCCCGGGGGCCACAGATACGCAGTATTTT. This codes for CASSLPGATDTQYF. The chain carries TRBV7-9 and TRBJ2-3; either TRBD1 or TRBD2 may fit D (6 bases each). V lost 5 bases to trimming and J lost 2 bases, with 11 bases between them. The CDR3 runs 14 residues. Germline CDR1 is SEHNR and CDR2 is FQNEAQ (reference sequence).

This CDR3 is CASSGDRNTEAFF. The CDR3 nucleotides read TGTGCCAGCAGTGGGGACAGGAACACTGAAGCTTTCTTT. The chain employs TRBV6-5 and TRBJ1-1, with 7 bases fitting TRBD1. From germline, CDR1 is MNHEY and CDR2 SVGAGI. The V gene end was trimmed by 5 bases and the J gene end by 1 base; junction bases not matched to a gene: 1. This CDR3 has 13 amino acids.

This sequence joins TRBV29-1 and TRBJ2-5; D is unresolved. V gave up 0 bases and J gave up 5 bases, with 10 bases separating them. The CDR3 has 13 residues. CDR1 is SQVTM and CDR2 is ANQGSEA in the germline V gene. The CDR3 protein is CSVEEAGWETQYF. CDR3 nucleotide sequence: TGCAGCGTTGAAGAGGCCGGGTGGGAGACCCAGTACTTC. Variable domain in full (rest from reference TRBV29-1 and TRBJ2-5): SAVISQKPSRDICQRGTSLTIQCQVDSQVTMMFWYRQQPGQSLTLIATANQGSEATYESGFVIDKFPISRPNLTFSTLTVSNMSPEDSSIYLCSVEEAGWETQYFGPGTRLLVL.